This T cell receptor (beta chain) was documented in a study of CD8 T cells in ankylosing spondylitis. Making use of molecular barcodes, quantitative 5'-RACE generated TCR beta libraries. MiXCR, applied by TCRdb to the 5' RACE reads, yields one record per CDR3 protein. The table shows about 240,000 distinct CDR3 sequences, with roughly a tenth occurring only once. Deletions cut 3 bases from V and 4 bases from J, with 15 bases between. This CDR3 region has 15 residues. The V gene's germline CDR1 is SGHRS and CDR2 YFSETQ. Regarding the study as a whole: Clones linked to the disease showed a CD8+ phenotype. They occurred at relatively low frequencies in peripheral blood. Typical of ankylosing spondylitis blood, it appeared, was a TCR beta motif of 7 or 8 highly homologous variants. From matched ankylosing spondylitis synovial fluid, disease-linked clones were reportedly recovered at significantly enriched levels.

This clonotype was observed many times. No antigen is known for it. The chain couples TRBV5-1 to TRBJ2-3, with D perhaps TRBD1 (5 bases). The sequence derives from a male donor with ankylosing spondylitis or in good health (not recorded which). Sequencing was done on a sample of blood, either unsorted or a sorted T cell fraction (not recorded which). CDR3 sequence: CASSSNQGGADTQYF. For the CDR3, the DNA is TGCGCCAGCAGCTCAAACCAGGGTGGGGCAGATACGCAGTATTTT.